This T cell receptor (beta chain) was documented in a study of blood T cell repertoires in COVID-19. Study-wide background: Samples of COVID-19 (acute and convalescent) were obtained from the United States, Italy and Spain. Sources were T cells, B-cell-depleted T cells, or PBMCs; the material itself was cDNA or gDNA.

Original processing notes: It was from reference gene primer amplification that nucleated cell counts were estimated. Generated by immunoSEQ multiplex PCR, the TCRdb table keeps only in-frame clones and is missing some. V, J and clone size derive from that table, while D and trimming were established from the DNA sequence. The data show about 240,000 clones, with roughly 80% seen just once and around 9.6% held by the top ten. CDR1 and CDR2 from the germline V gene are LNHDA and SQIVND (reference sequence). The CDR3 length is 17 residues. V lost 5 bases, J lost 5 bases, and 10 bases stayed unmatched. The clonotype comes from a woman at least 80 years old with acute or convalescent COVID-19. The V and J genes are TRBV19 and TRBJ2-5; TRBD2 matches 14 bases. Material for sequencing was peripheral blood. This CDR3 is CASSRGTSGGPEETQYF. Here the CDR3 DNA reads TGTGCCAGTAGTCGAGGGACTAGCGGGGGCCCAGAGGAGACCCAGTACTTC.